The 18 T cell receptor beta chains given below trace back to one sample, sequenced in a study of beta chain features in type 1 diabetes. Expressed TCRB transcripts were sequenced because the isolated RNA had all been reverse transcribed beforehand. The repertoire was sequenced with immunoSEQ multiplex PCR; TCRdb's copy has only in-frame clones and lacks some. The sample records 400,000 or so clones, 10% to 15% being singletons. These receptors' targets are unknown. The study, taken as a whole, reports: TCRB CDR3s from Type 1 diabetes patients were moderately but significantly shorter in all four CD4+ subsets.

Material for sequencing was naive CD4+ T cells from blood. The receptor source for this set is a woman between 18 and 29 years old with type 1 diabetes.

This clone was picked up a small number of times. V gene TRBV28 combines with J gene TRBJ1-5; 9 nucleotides line up with TRBD1. There are 15 residues in the CDR3. V lost 4 bases and J lost 6; bases outside the gene matches: 7. Looked up from germline, CDR1 is MDHEN and CDR2 is SYDVKM. The CDR3 DNA is TGTGCCAGCAGTTCTCCGACAGGGGGTAGTCAGCCCCAGCATTTT. Translation gives CASSSPTGGSQPQHF.

A few counts support this clone. The CDR3: CASSLSRGLAGYEQYF. For the CDR3, the DNA is TGTGCCAGCAGCCTGTCGCGGGGACTAGCGGGTTACGAGCAGTACTTC. The genes are TRBV28 and TRBJ2-7, with 12 bases matching TRBD2. The CDR3 spans 16 residues. Germline CDR1 MDHEN, CDR2 SYDVKM. V was clipped by 6 bases and J by 4 bases; unmatched bases: 10. The full variable domain, completed using reference TRBV28 and TRBJ2-7, is DVKVTQSSRYLVKRTGEKVFLECVQDMDHENMFWYRQDPGLGLRLIYFSYDVKMKEKGDIPEGYSVSREKKERFSLILESASTNQTSMYLCASSLSRGLAGYEQYFGPGTRLTVT.

The CDR3 spells CASSDGTGNFHEQYF. CDR3 nucleotide sequence: TGTGCCAGCAGCGACGGGACAGGGAATTTCCACGAGCAGTACTTC. The chain links TRBV7-9 to TRBJ2-7, with TRBD1 matching over 9 bases. The J segment lost 5 bases and the V segment lost 5 bases, leaving 10 bases of the junction unmatched. The CDR3 has 15 residues. CDR1 and CDR2 from the germline V gene are SEHNR and FQNEAQ (reference sequence).

This clone was counted only a few times. V usage is TRBV7-2 and J usage is TRBJ1-2, with D perhaps matching TRBD1 (5 bases). The V end was cut by 7 bases, the J end by 7 bases, with 19 bases between. Per germline, CDR1 SGHTA and CDR2 FQGNSA. The CDR3 extends over 14 amino acids. CDR3 coding DNA: TGTGCCAGCACCCCAGTGAGCAGGGTGGGTGGCTACACCTTC. Protein product: CASTPVSRVGGYTF.

This clone was counted only a few times. The rearrangement links TRBV7-6 to TRBJ2-1; possible D gene TRBD1, 6 bases. Trimming took off 5 bases at V and 5 bases at J, with 22 bases between the two ends. The CDR3 covers 17 residues. Germline V gene lookup returns CDR1 SGHVS and CDR2 FNYEAQ. The CDR3 here is CASSQATLGRDNNEQFF. CDR3 bases: TGTGCCAGCAGCCAGGCTACTTTAGGCCGGGACAACAATGAGCAGTTCTTC.

V gene TRBV9 combines with J gene TRBJ2-1; a weak D match, TRBD1 (6 bases). The CDR3 length is 12 residues. Germline V lookup: CDR1 SGDLS, CDR2 YYNGEE. V was cut by 0 bases and J by 9 bases, with 7 bases left in between. CDR3 amino acids: CASSVVQGEQFF. CDR3 bases: TGTGCCAGCAGCGTAGTACAGGGTGAGCAGTTCTTC.

This clone has only a few counts. The chain links TRBV4-3 to TRBJ1-6; no firm D call. In germline, CDR1 is LGHNA, CDR2 YSLEER. The CDR3 extends over 16 amino acids. The V and J ends lost 2 bases and 0 bases respectively, with 8 bases between them. The DNA for the CDR3 is TGCGCCAGCAGCCAACTTTTGAGCTCCTATAATTCACCCCTCCACTTT. The encoded protein is CASSQLLSSYNSPLHF.

V and J are TRBV10-3 and TRBJ2-7, with a tentative D call TRBD1 (5 bases). CDR3 size: 12 residues. Trimming pared 6 bases from V and 3 bases from J, leaving 9 bases between. Germline CDR1 ENHRY, CDR2 SYGVKD. The CDR3 is CAISHDSYEQYF. DNA of the CDR3: TGTGCCATCAGCCATGACAGCTACGAGCAGTACTTC.

V usage is TRBV30 and J usage is TRBJ2-7; 8 bases line up with TRBD1. Germline CDR1 GTSNPN, CDR2 SVGIG (reference sequence). This CDR3 is built from 14 residues. V shed 5 bases, J shed 6 bases, and the junction held 12 bases outside the gene matches. CDR3 loop: CAWESVNRGVEQYF. CDR3 in DNA: TGTGCCTGGGAATCTGTGAACAGGGGGGTCGAGCAGTACTTC.

The genes are TRBV4-1 and TRBJ2-1, with a weak D call TRBD1 (5 bases). Germline-derived CDR1 and CDR2 are MGHRA and YSYEKL. The ends were cut back, 3 bases at V and 6 bases at J, with 24 bases in the middle. CDR3 length equals 18 residues. The CDR3 sequence is CASSHQPVLVGVRNEQFF. The CDR3 bases are TGCGCCAGCAGCCACCAGCCTGTCCTAGTAGGGGTTCGCAATGAGCAGTTCTTC.

This chain connects TRBV18 to TRBJ1-3; maybe TRBD1 (5 bases). The CDR3 loop spans 14 amino acids. V was trimmed by 0 bases and J by 2 bases, leaving 5 bases between them. In germline, CDR1 is KGHSH, CDR2 LQKENI. The CDR3 loop reads CASSPPDTGNTIYF. The CDR3 DNA sequence: TGTGCCAGCTCACCACCGGACACTGGAAACACCATATATTTT.

This clone was found a few times. The chain employs TRBV2 and TRBJ2-1; 9 positions match TRBD2. With V trimmed by 8 bases and J by 4 bases, 9 bases remained unmatched. The CDR3 totals 15 residues. Looked up from germline, CDR1 is SNHLY and CDR2 is FYNNEI. CDR3 DNA sequence: TGTGCCAGCGTGGCCCCTAGCGGGGAGTACAATGAGCAGTTCTTC. As protein: CASVAPSGEYNEQFF.

The rearrangement uses TRBV7-9 and TRBJ2-1, with TRBD1 as a possible D gene (6 bases). V lost 4 bases to trimming and J lost 10 bases, with 20 bases between them. This CDR3 contains 15 residues. In germline, CDR1 is SEHNR, CDR2 FQNEAQ (reference sequence). In DNA, the CDR3 is TGTGCCAGCAGCTCCGGAGCAGGGGCCAACTTGGAGCAGTTCTTC. This encodes CASSSGAGANLEQFF.

The chain uses TRBV15 and TRBJ1-2; D is undetermined. Germline V gene data show CDR1 as LNHNV and CDR2 as YYDKDF (reference sequence). This CDR3 is built from 15 residues. The V end was cut by 6 bases, the J end by 3 bases, with 17 bases between. The CDR3 loop reads CATSKRTPGDYGYTF. The CDR3 region has the DNA TGTGCCACCAGTAAGAGGACGCCCGGGGACTATGGCTACACCTTC.

This chain joins TRBV7-2 and TRBJ2-7, with D hard to call. Germline V gives CDR1 SGHTA, CDR2 FQGNSA. The CDR3 is 16 residues long. Trimming removed 2 bases at V and 2 bases at J, with 16 bases between. For the CDR3, the DNA is TGTGCCAGCAGCTTAACGGTTCCGGCGGTAGCCTACGAGCAGTACTTC. Protein: CASSLTVPAVAYEQYF.

The V and J genes are TRBV15 and TRBJ2-1, with D possibly being TRBD1 (6 bases). Germline V gene data show CDR1 as LNHNV and CDR2 as YYDKDF (reference sequence). There are 15 residues in the CDR3. V lost 8 bases, J lost 3 bases, and 17 bases lay in between. The CDR3, as DNA: TGTGCCACCCGGACAGAAGACACCTACTACAATGAGCAGTTCTTC. This translates into CATRTEDTYYNEQFF.

This clone was observed a few times. V usage is TRBV2 and J usage is TRBJ2-7, with 8 bases identical to TRBD2. Germline CDR1 reads SNHLY; CDR2 reads FYNNEI. With V trimmed by 10 bases and J by 0 bases, 5 bases remained unmatched. This CDR3 is built from 13 residues. CDR3 bases: TGTGCCACGGGGGGGGTAAGCTCCTACGAGCAGTACTTC. It is translated as CATGGVSSYEQYF.

The rearrangement joins TRBV5-1 to TRBJ2-7, with 9 bases that match TRBD1. The junction had 4 bases not matched to a gene; V was cut back by 4 bases and J by 2 bases. CDR1 is SGHRS and CDR2 is YFSETQ in the germline V gene. CDR3 length: 14 residues. Here the CDR3 reads CASSVTGGTYEQYF. DNA of the CDR3: TGCGCCAGCAGCGTGACAGGGGGGACCTACGAGCAGTACTTC.